This record covers a single TCR beta chain. This entry is derived from a study of glioma-infiltrating T cells after dendritic cell vaccination. CDR1 is SGHRS and CDR2 is YFSETQ in the germline V gene. The CDR3 has 13 amino acids. The V end was cut by 6 bases, the J end by 3 bases, with 9 bases between. The repertoire was sequenced with immunoSEQ multiplex PCR; TCRdb's copy has only in-frame clones and lacks some. The sample includes 95,000 or so clones, over 75% of them seen just once. This receptor was identified in a human donor with glioblastoma. The chain links TRBV5-1 to TRBJ1-4; the D gene is possibly TRBD1 (6 bases). This sample comprised blood, obtained before dendritic cell vaccination. The CDR3 protein is CASKGDPNEKLFF. DNA for the CDR3: TGCGCCAGCAAGGGGGACCCTAATGAAAAACTGTTTTTT.